This T cell receptor beta chain is drawn from a study of radiation and T cells in renal cell carcinoma. Generated by immunoSEQ multiplex PCR, the TCRdb table keeps only in-frame clones and is missing some. The table has around 180,000 clones, 88% seen once. Trimming cost V 0 bases and J 7 bases, with 16 bases left between them. Germline loops: CDR1 SEHNR, CDR2 FQNEAQ (reference sequence). The CDR3 is made up of 16 amino acids. The time point was: blood 4 weeks post-SBRT, at nephrectomy. The treatment denotes: 15 Gy SBRT to primary tumor, nephrectomy 4 weeks later. Nephrectomy followed 15 Gy stereotactic body radiation by 4 weeks. Serial blood draws occurred at baseline and 2 and 4 weeks post-SBRT.

Sequencing was performed on blood, taken from a patient whose treatment included radiotherapy and nephrectomy. The TCR was taken from a woman aged 45 to 65 with renal cell carcinoma. This chain connects TRBV7-9 to TRBJ2-1, with D perhaps matching TRBD1 or TRBD2 (5 bases each). The CDR3 spells CASSLAYGTVANEQFF. CDR3 DNA sequence: TGTGCCAGCAGCTTAGCGTACGGGACCGTCGCGAATGAGCAGTTCTTC.